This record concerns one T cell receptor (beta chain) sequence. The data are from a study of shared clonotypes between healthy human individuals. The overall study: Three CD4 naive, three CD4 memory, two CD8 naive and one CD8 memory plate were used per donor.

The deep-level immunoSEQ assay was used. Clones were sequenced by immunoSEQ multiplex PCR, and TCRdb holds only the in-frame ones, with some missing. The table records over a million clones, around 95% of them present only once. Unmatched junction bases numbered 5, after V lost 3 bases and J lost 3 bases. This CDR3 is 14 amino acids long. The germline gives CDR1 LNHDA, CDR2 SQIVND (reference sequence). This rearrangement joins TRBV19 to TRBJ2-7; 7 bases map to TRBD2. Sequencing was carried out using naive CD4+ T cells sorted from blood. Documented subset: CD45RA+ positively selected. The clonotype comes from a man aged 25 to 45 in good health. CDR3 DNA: TGTGCCAGTAGTATGACTAGCAGAGTCTACGAGCAGTACTTC. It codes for CASSMTSRVYEQYF.